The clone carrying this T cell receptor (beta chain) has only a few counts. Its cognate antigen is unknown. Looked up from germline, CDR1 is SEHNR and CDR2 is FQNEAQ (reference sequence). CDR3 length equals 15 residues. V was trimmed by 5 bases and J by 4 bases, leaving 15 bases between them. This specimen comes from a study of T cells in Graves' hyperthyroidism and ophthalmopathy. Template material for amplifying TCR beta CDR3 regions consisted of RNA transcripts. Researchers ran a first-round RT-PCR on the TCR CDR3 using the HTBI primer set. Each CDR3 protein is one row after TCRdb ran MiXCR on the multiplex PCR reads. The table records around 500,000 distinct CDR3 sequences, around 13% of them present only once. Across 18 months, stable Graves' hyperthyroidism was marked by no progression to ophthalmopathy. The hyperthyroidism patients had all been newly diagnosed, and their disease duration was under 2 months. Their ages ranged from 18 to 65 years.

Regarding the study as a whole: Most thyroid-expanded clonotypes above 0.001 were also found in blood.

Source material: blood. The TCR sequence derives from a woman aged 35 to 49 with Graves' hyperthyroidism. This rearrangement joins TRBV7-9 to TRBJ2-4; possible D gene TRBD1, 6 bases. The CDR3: CASSGGPGQKNIQYF. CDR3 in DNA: TGTGCCAGCAGCGGTGGACCCGGACAGAAAAACATTCAGTACTTC.